This T cell receptor (beta chain) was found in a study of regulatory T cells in long-lasting Graves disease. Findings and limits, study-wide: Newly diagnosed patients had higher TCR diversity than persistent Graves' patients did. TRBV28, TRBJ1-2 and TRBJ2-5 emerged as the favored segments in persistent disease.

This clonotype was counted ten times or more. Its antigen remains unknown. Germline and junction disagree at one end, which may indicate a read error. Described time point: newly diagnosed GD, antithyroid drugs for less than 3 months. Extracted PBMC RNA gave rise to the TCR library. The CDR3 consists of 15 residues. CDR1 and CDR2 (germline): MNHEY, SVGAGI. iRepertoire HTBI primers and Arm-PCR of CDR3 regions built TCR beta libraries. TCRdb redid the calling of the multiplex PCR reads with MiXCR, one entry per CDR3 protein. The data show around 330,000 distinct CDR3 sequences, approximately 20% seen once.

Sequencing used peripheral blood mononuclear cells (PBMCs), obtained at new diagnosis, from a patient treated with antithyroid drugs. The V gene is TRBV6-5, the J gene TRBJ2-3; 7 bases fit TRBD1. The sequence was obtained from a female donor with Graves disease. The CDR3 DNA follows: TGTGCCAGCACTTACAGGGGTTTTGGCACAGATACGCAGTATTTT. Amino acids: CASTYRGFGTDTQYF.